The T cell receptor beta chain described here comes from a study of beta chain features in type 1 diabetes. Isolated RNA was reverse transcribed in full, so expressed TCRB transcripts were sequenced. Here immunoSEQ multiplex PCR was the method, and the copy in TCRdb shows in-frame clones only, minus some. In the table there are approximately 380,000 clones, about 15% of which are singletons. Germline CDR1 MDHEN, CDR2 SYDVKM. The CDR3 sequence is 11 residues long. Trimming removed 9 bases from V and 8 bases from J; junction bases left unmatched: 6. This clone occurred a few times. V is TRBV28 and J is TRBJ1-2; 7 bases are shared with TRBD1. This clonotype was obtained from a young woman in good health. Sequencing was carried out using naive CD4+ T cells from blood. As DNA, the CDR3 is TGTGCCAGTAACAGGGGTCGAGGCTACACCTTC. Amino acids: CASNRGRGYTF.